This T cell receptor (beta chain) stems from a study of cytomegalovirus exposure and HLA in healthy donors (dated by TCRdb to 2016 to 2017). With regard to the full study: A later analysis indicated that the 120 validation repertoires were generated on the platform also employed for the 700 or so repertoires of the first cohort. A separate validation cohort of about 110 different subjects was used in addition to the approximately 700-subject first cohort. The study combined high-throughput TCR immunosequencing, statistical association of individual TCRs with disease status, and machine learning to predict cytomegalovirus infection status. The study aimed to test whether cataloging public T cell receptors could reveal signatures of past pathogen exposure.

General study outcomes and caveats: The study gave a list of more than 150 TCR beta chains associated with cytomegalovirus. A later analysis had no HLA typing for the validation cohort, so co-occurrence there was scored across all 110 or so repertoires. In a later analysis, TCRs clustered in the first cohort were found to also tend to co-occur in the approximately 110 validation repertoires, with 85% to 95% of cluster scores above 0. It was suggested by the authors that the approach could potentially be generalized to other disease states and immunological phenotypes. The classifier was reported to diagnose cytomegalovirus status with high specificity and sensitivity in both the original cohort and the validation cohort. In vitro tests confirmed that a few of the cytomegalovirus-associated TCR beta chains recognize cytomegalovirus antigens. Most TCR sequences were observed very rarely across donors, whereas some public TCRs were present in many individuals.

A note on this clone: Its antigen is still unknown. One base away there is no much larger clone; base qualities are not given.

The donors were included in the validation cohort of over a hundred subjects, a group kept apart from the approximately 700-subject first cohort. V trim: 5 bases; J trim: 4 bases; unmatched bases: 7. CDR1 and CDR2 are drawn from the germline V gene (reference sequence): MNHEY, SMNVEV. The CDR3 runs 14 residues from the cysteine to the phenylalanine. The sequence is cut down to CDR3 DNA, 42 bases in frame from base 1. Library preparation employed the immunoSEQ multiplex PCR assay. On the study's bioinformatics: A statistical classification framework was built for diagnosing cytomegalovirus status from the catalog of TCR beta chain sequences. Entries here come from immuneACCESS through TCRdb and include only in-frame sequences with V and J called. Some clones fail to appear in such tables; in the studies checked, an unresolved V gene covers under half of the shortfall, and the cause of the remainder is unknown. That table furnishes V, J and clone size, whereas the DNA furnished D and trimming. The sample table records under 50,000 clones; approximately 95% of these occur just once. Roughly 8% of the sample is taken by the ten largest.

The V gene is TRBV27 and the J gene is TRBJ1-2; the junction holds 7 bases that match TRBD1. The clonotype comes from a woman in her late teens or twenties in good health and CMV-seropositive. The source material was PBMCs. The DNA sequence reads TGTGCCAGCAGTCCCCAGGGGGTTCTCTATGGCTACACCTTC. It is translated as CASSPQGVLYGYTF.